A selection of T cell receptor beta chains follows, all from one sample in a study of control samples from healthy donors and cancer patients. Here immunoSEQ multiplex PCR was the method, and the copy in TCRdb shows in-frame clones only, minus some. Here the sample spans 160,000 or so clones, around 94% being singletons. The sequenced sample was PBMCs. These receptors came from a man in his 60s with colorectal cancer. Both conserved end residues are part of each CDR3. The order of the fields is V gene, D gene, J gene, CDR3 length, CDR3 DNA, CDR3 protein. D genes are given only for firm matches.

v_call: TRBV19; d_call: -; j_call: TRBJ2-1; cdr3_length: 15; cdr3_nt: TGTGCCAGTAGTATGTACGGGGGGCCGTACAATGAGCAGTTCTTC; cdr3_aa: CASSMYGGPYNEQFF
v_call: TRBV18; d_call: -; j_call: TRBJ2-3; cdr3_length: 13; cdr3_nt: TGTGCCAGCTCCCGGGACAGCACAGATACGCAGTATTTT; cdr3_aa: CASSRDSTDTQYF
v_call: TRBV18; d_call: -; j_call: TRBJ2-7; cdr3_length: 12; cdr3_nt: TGTGCCAGCTCAGCCGGACTCAACGAGCAGTACTTC; cdr3_aa: CASSAGLNEQYF
v_call: TRBV10-1; d_call: TRBD1; j_call: TRBJ1-5; cdr3_length: 13; cdr3_nt: TGCGCCAGCAGTGAGTCGACAGGGCAGCCCCAGCATTTT; cdr3_aa: CASSESTGQPQHF
v_call: TRBV6-4; d_call: -; j_call: TRBJ1-4; cdr3_length: 15; cdr3_nt: TGTGCCAGCAGCAAATCCGGGAGCTCGAATGAAAAACTGTTTTTT; cdr3_aa: CASSKSGSSNEKLFF
v_call: TRBV5-1; d_call: -; j_call: TRBJ2-5; cdr3_length: 16; cdr3_nt: TGCGCCAGCAGCTGGTTTTTCCGGGAGTCCGGCGAGACCCAGTACTTC; cdr3_aa: CASSWFFRESGETQYF
v_call: TRBV5-4; d_call: -; j_call: TRBJ2-7; cdr3_length: 14; cdr3_nt: TGTGCCAGCAGCTTGGTGAAGGGGTCGGATGAGCAGTACTTC; cdr3_aa: CASSLVKGSDEQYF
v_call: TRBV19; d_call: -; j_call: TRBJ2-3; cdr3_length: 14; cdr3_nt: TGTGCCAGTAGTATTTCGCACTCCACAGATACGCAGTATTTT; cdr3_aa: CASSISHSTDTQYF
v_call: TRBV19; d_call: TRBD1; j_call: TRBJ1-2; cdr3_length: 16; cdr3_nt: TGTGCCAGTAGGCAGGGGGGGGGTATTGGAGACTATGGCTACACCTTC; cdr3_aa: CASRQGGGIGDYGYTF
v_call: TRBV19; d_call: -; j_call: TRBJ2-2; cdr3_length: 14; cdr3_nt: TGTGCCAGTAGTGCGGGACTTATCACCGGGGAGCTGTTTTTT; cdr3_aa: CASSAGLITGELFF